Below, 3 T cell receptor beta chains from the same sample are listed, as sequenced in a study of T-cell reconstitution after alpha-beta-depleted transplantation in children. Molecular barcoding with unique molecular identifiers was used for the TCRbeta library. MiXCR, applied by TCRdb to the PCR reads, yields one record per CDR3 protein. The data contain a few hundred thousand distinct CDR3 sequences, around 9.9% of them seen just once; the ten biggest clones take up about 28%. The input for sequencing was PBMCs, taken before TCRalphabeta/CD19-depleted stem cell transplant. The receptors were sampled from a child less than two years old with acute myeloid leukemia, due to receive a stem cell transplant.

This clonotype was counted many times. The rearrangement joins TRBV5-6 to TRBJ1-2, with D unclear. The ends were cut back, 0 bases at V and 2 bases at J, with 5 bases in the middle. CDR1 and CDR2 from the germline V gene are SGHDT and YYEEEE. The CDR3 contains 13 residues. The chain's CDR3 is CASSLASNYGYTF. In DNA form, the CDR3 reads TGTGCCAGCAGCTTGGCATCAAACTATGGCTACACCTTC.

At least ten counts were recorded for this clonotype. The chain joins TRBV18 to TRBJ1-1; 7 bases map to TRBD1. Germline CDR1 is KGHSH and CDR2 is LQKENI. Trimming at V came to 3 bases and at J to 0 bases, leaving 4 bases not matched to a gene. The CDR3 sequence is 15 residues long. CDR3 protein: CASSPAGQLNTEAFF. CDR3 DNA sequence: TGTGCCAGCTCACCTGCGGGACAGCTGAACACTGAAGCTTTCTTT.

The J gene is TRBJ1-1, the V gene TRBV5-5; D gene uncertain. V dropped 2 bases and J dropped 8 bases, with 10 bases sitting between them. The germline CDR1 and CDR2 sequences are SGHKS and YYEKEE (reference sequence). This CDR3 is built from 12 residues. The CDR3 protein is CASSFERTEAFF. Here the CDR3 DNA reads TGTGCCAGCAGCTTTGAAAGGACCGAAGCTTTCTTT.